The entry that follows covers one T cell receptor (beta chain) sequence. Its binding antigen is unknown. Per-nucleotide qualities are absent, and no much larger clonotype sits a single base away. These data are taken from a study of type 1 regulatory T cells (dated by TCRdb to the early 2020s). Background for the entire study: An in vitro protocol by which a Tr1-enriched, alloantigen-specific CD4 T cell product named T-allo10 was generated was characterized in the study. Patients with hematological malignancies who were receiving allogeneic hematopoietic stem cell transplantation were the group in which T-allo10 was being clinically evaluated.

Sequenced on an Illumina MiSeq. TCRdb passed the public sequencing reads through fastp at Q25 and MiXCR, retaining productive beta sequences. Each CDR3 protein appears once, grouped with its most common genes and DNA. The sample table contains approximately 90,000 distinct CDR3 sequences; only one count was recorded for about a third of them. The ten most abundant clones make up around 2.2% of the sample. In the germline V gene (reference sequence), CDR1 corresponds to DFQATT and CDR2 to SNEGSKA. The CDR3 covers 13 residues, taking in both the cysteine and the phenylalanine. Only the CDR3 portion is preserved as DNA: 39 bases, with reading frame beginning at the first base. V sheds 6 bases and J sheds 1 base, leaving 10 bases between their ends.

The sequenced material came from CD4+ T cells, either the whole sample or a sorted fraction (not recorded which). The chain employs TRBV20-1 and TRBJ2-1; the D segment cannot be called with confidence. This TCR derives from a human donor in good health. CDR3 protein: CSALEGSYNEQFF. The DNA sequence is TGCAGTGCCCTAGAAGGGTCCTACAATGAGCAGTTCTTC.